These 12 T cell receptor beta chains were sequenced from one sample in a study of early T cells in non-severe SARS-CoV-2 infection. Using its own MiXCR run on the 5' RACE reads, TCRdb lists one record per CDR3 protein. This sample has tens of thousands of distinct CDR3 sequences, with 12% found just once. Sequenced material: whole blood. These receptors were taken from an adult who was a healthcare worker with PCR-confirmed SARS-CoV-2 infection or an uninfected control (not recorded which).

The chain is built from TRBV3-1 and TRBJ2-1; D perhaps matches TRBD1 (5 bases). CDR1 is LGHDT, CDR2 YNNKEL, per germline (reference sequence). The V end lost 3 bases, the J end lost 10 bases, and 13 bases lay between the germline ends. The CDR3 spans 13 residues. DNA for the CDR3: TGTGCCAGCAGCCAGCGGACATTGGCCGAGCAGTTCTTC. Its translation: CASSQRTLAEQFF.

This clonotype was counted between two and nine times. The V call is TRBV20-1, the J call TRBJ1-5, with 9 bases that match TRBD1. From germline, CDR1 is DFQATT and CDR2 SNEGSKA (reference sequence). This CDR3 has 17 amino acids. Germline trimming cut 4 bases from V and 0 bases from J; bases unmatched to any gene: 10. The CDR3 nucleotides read TGCAGTGCTAAACCGGGACAGGGTGCCTATAGCAATCAGCCCCAGCATTTT. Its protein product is CSAKPGQGAYSNQPQHF.

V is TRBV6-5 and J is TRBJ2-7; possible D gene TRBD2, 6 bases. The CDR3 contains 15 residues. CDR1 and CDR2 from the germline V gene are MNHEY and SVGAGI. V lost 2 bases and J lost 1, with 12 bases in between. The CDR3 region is CASSYAGGSSYEQYF. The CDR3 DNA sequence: TGTGCCAGCAGTTACGCCGGGGGATCTTCCTACGAGCAGTACTTC.

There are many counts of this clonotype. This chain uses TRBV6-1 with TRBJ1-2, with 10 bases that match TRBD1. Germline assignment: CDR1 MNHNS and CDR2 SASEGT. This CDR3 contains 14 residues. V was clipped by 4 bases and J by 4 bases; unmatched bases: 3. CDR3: CASSGGTGAYGYTF. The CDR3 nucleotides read TGTGCCAGCAGTGGAGGGACAGGGGCCTATGGCTACACCTTC.

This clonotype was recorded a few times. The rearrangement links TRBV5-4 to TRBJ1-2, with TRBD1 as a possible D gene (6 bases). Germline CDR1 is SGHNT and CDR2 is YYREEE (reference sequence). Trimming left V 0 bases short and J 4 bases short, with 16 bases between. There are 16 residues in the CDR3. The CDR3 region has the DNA TGTGCCAGCAGCTTGGCTGGGGGGGCCCAGGGCTATGGCTACACCTTC. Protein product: CASSLAGGAQGYGYTF.

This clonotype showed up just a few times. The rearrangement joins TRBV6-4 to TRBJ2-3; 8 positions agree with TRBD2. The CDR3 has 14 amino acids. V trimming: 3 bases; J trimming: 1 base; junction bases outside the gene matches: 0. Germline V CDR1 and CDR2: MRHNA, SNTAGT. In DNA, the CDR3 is TGTGCCAGCAGTGAGCGGGGGGGCACAGATACGCAGTATTTT. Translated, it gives CASSERGGTDTQYF.

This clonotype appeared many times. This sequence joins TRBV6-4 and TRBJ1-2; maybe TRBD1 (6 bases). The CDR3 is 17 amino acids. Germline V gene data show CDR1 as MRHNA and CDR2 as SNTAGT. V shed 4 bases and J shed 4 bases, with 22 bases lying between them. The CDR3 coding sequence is TGTGCCAGCAGTGCTCAGGCTACAGGGCCTGGCGTCTATGGCTACACCTTC. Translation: CASSAQATGPGVYGYTF.

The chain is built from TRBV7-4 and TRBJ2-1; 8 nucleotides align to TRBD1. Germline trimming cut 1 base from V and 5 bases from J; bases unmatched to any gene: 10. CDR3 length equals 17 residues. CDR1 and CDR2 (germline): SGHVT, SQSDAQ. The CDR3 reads CASSLVVPGQGNNEQFF. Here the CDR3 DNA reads TGTGCCAGCAGCTTAGTAGTCCCAGGACAGGGTAACAATGAGCAGTTCTTC.

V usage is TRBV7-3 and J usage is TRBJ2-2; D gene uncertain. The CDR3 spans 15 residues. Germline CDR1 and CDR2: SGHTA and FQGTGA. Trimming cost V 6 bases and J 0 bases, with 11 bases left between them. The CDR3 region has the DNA TGTGCCAGCAGTTTAGGACCTGCGAACACCGGGGAGCTGTTTTTT. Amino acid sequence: CASSLGPANTGELFF.

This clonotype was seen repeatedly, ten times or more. The CDR3 sequence is CASRHSSGEKLFF. CDR3 nucleotides: TGTGCCAGCAGACATTCGTCGGGTGAAAAACTGTTTTTT. The V call is TRBV6-1, the J call TRBJ1-4; D is undetermined. CDR3 length: 13 amino acids. The V gene's germline CDR1 is MNHNS and CDR2 SASEGT. Trimming removed 6 bases from V and 7 bases from J, with 12 bases in between.

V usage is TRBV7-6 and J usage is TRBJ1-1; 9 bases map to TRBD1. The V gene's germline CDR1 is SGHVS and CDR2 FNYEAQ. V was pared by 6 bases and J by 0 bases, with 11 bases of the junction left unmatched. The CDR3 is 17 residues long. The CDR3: CASRDYSGTGMNTEAFF. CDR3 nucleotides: TGTGCCAGCAGAGACTACTCCGGGACAGGGATGAACACTGAAGCTTTCTTT.

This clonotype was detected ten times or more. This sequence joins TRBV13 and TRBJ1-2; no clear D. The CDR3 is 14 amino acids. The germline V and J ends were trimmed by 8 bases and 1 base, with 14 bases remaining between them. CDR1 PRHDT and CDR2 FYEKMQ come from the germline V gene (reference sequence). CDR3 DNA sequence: TGTGCCAGCCAGCGACTGCTGTTTAACTATGGCTACACCTTC. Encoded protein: CASQRLLFNYGYTF.